A selection of T cell receptor beta chains follows, all from one sample in a study of PD-L1 blockade in urothelial cancer. Using immunoSEQ multiplex PCR, the repertoire was profiled, and TCRdb retains in-frame clones only, with some absent. The table lists about 120,000 clones, 86% of them singletons. Sequencing was performed on PBMCs, taken around atezolizumab (anti-PD-L1) treatment. These receptors were obtained from a man aged 45-65 years with urothelial cancer. Both conserved end residues are part of each CDR3. A D gene is named only where the DNA matches it firmly. Only some rows state a clone size, as once, few, many or a class for expanded clones.

clone size	D gene	J gene	V gene	CDR3 DNA	CDR3 protein
NA	TRBD2	TRBJ2-2	TRBV5-1	TGCGCCAGCAGCGGTAGCGGGACCACCGGGGAGCTGTTTTTT	CASSGSGTTGELFF
NA	NA	TRBJ2-3	TRBV4-2	TGTGCCAGCAGCCAAGAGATAGCCCCCACAGATACGCAGTATTTT	CASSQEIAPTDTQYF
NA	NA	TRBJ1-5	TRBV19	TGTGCCAGTAGTCCCCGGGGCAGGGGCGTTTATCAGCCCCAGCATTTT	CASSPRGRGVYQPQHF
NA	NA	TRBJ1-1	TRBV5-5	TGTGCCAGCAGCCCCCCTTCGCGGCAGAGGAACACTGAAGCTTTCTTT	CASSPPSRQRNTEAFF
NA	NA	TRBJ1-5	TRBV7-6	TGTGCCAGCAGCAACCTCATACGGAGAAATCAGCCCCAGCATTTT	CASSNLIRRNQPQHF
NA	TRBD1	TRBJ2-7	TRBV18	TGTGCCAGCTCAAAGGACAGACAGGGCACCTACGAGCAGTACTTC	CASSKDRQGTYEQYF
NA	TRBD2	TRBJ2-7	TRBV30	TGTGCCTGGAGTGGGGGGGGTTCCGAGCAGTACTTC	CAWSGGGSEQYF
NA	TRBD1	TRBJ1-2	TRBV5-4	TGTGCCAGTGGGGACAGATTGAACTATGGCTACACCTTC	CASGDRLNYGYTF
NA	NA	TRBJ1-2	TRBV5-1	TGCGCCAGCAGCCTGCAGACAGGTGGGGGCAGTTGGGATGGCTACACCTTC	CASSLQTGGGSWDGYTF
few	NA	TRBJ2-2	TRBV5-5	TGTGCCAGCAGCGTTATACAGGGCGGTTCCGGGGAGCTGTTTTTT	CASSVIQGGSGELFF
NA	TRBD2	TRBJ2-2	TRBV15	TGTGCCACCAGCAGAGATACAGCGGGAGGGCCTCGAGGCGGGGAGCTGTTTTTT	CATSRDTAGGPRGGELFF
NA	TRBD1	TRBJ1-6	TRBV9	TGTGCCAGCAGCCCCCACCTGGGACAGGGCGACTCACCCCTCCACTTT	CASSPHLGQGDSPLHF
NA	NA	TRBJ1-2	TRBV2	TGTGCCAGCAGTGACTCAGGGTTGCCATATGGCTACACCTTC	CASSDSGLPYGYTF
NA	TRBD2	TRBJ2-5	TRBV28	TGTGCCAGCAGTTCTGGACTAGCGGGGTACCAAGAGACCCAGTACTTC	CASSSGLAGYQETQYF
NA	NA	TRBJ2-1	TRBV7-7	TGTGCTAGCAGCTTAGTGGCAGGGGCGGGCAATGAGCAGTTCTTC	CASSLVAGAGNEQFF
NA	NA	TRBJ2-6	TRBV7-6	TGTGCCACCAACCGAGCTGGGGCCAACGTCCTGACTTTC	CATNRAGANVLTF
NA	NA	TRBJ1-2	TRBV19	TGTGCCAGTACGGATCAGGGCAACTATGGCTACACCTTC	CASTDQGNYGYTF
once	TRBD1	TRBJ1-1	TRBV5-1	TGCGCCAGCAGCCCATCCGGGACAGGGGGCACTGAAGCTTTCTTT	CASSPSGTGGTEAFF
once	TRBD2	TRBJ2-7	TRBV27	TGTGCCAGCAAGGGGAGGGCAGACTACGAGCAGTACTTC	CASKGRADYEQYF
NA	NA	TRBJ2-7	TRBV7-2	TGTGCCAGCAGCTCCCTAGCCTCCTACGAGCAGTACTTC	CASSSLASYEQYF
medium-sized	NA	TRBJ2-7	TRBV30	TGTGCCTGGAGTGCAACCCAGGGTCACGAGCAGTACTTC	CAWSATQGHEQYF
NA	NA	TRBJ1-1	TRBV28	TGTGCCAGCATGGAGGGGATCGCTGAAGCTTTCTTT	CASMEGIAEAFF
NA	TRBD1	TRBJ2-2	TRBV11-3	TGTGCCAGCAGCTCCTCGACAGGGATAAACACCGGGGAGCTGTTTTTT	CASSSSTGINTGELFF
NA	NA	TRBJ2-1	TRBV7-2	TGTGCCAGCAGCCGACGGCGGGGACAGTCCAATGAGCAGTTCTTC	CASSRRRGQSNEQFF
NA	NA	TRBJ1-1	TRBV6-6	TGTGCCAGCAGCCATTCGACAGCCTTGGCCACTGAAGCTTTCTTT	CASSHSTALATEAFF
NA	TRBD1	TRBJ2-7	TRBV28	TGTGCCAGCAGTTTGTCGGGGACAGGGGTGAGGGAGCAGTACTTC	CASSLSGTGVREQYF
NA	TRBD2	TRBJ2-1	TRBV19	TGTGCCAGTAGCCCGACTAGCGGGAGTTACAATGAGCAGTTCTTC	CASSPTSGSYNEQFF
NA	TRBD2	TRBJ2-3	TRBV5-1	TGCGCCAGCAGCAGGCCGGGACTAGCGGGAGGGCCCACAGATACGCAGTATTTT	CASSRPGLAGGPTDTQYF
NA	NA	TRBJ1-4	TRBV4-1	TGCGCCAGCAGCCAACAGGTGACAACTAATGAAAAACTGTTTTTT	CASSQQVTTNEKLFF
NA	TRBD2	TRBJ2-5	TRBV2	TGTGCCAGCAGTGGACTAGCGGAGGAGACCCAGTACTTC	CASSGLAEETQYF
NA	TRBD2	TRBJ2-1	TRBV9	TGTGCCAGCAGCGTAGACGTAGCGGGATCCTACAATGAGCAGTTCTTC	CASSVDVAGSYNEQFF
NA	NA	TRBJ2-1	TRBV6-1	TGTGCCAGCAGTAGCCGTCGCCAACCTACCAATGAGCAGTTCTTC	CASSSRRQPTNEQFF
NA	NA	TRBJ2-5	TRBV11-3	TGTGCCAGCAGCTTAGCCAGGCGAGAGACCCAGTACTTC	CASSLARRETQYF
NA	NA	TRBJ2-6	TRBV19	TGTGCCAGTAGTACCCACAGCTCTGGGGCCAACGTCCTGACTTTC	CASSTHSSGANVLTF
NA	NA	TRBJ1-1	TRBV29-1	TGCAGCGTTAATCTACAGGGTCGAGGTACTGAAGCTTTCTTT	CSVNLQGRGTEAFF
NA	NA	TRBJ1-2	TRBV5-1	TGCGCCAGCAGCTTGGAAGGGGCAAGTGGCTACACCTTC	CASSLEGASGYTF
NA	NA	TRBJ1-3	TRBV29-1	TGCAGCGTTGTGCGGGGCTCTGGAAACACCATATATTTT	CSVVRGSGNTIYF
NA	NA	TRBJ1-2	TRBV5-6	TGTGCCAGCATCGTAACCGGGACTACCTTCTACTATGGCTACACCTTC	CASIVTGTTFYYGYTF
NA	NA	TRBJ2-2	TRBV7-3	TGTGCCAGCAGCTTAATCTCCGGGAGCGGTACCGGGGAGCTGTTTTTT	CASSLISGSGTGELFF
NA	TRBD2	TRBJ2-5	TRBV30	TGTGCCTGGAGGGGTCTAGCGGGAGCCCCAGAGACCCAGTACTTC	CAWRGLAGAPETQYF
NA	TRBD2	TRBJ2-7	TRBV18	TGTGCCAGCTCACCATGGAGCGGGGCGGGAGAGCAGTACTTC	CASSPWSGAGEQYF
NA	NA	TRBJ2-2	TRBV7-9	TGTGCCAGCAGCTCGCAACGGTCGAACACCGGGGAGCTGTTTTTT	CASSSQRSNTGELFF
NA	TRBD1	TRBJ1-2	TRBV18	TGTGCCAGCTCGGGACAGGGACTCCTTAACTATGGCTACACCTTC	CASSGQGLLNYGYTF
NA	TRBD2	TRBJ2-1	TRBV5-1	TGCGCCAGCAGCTTGCAACTAGCGGGAGTGTACAATGAGCAGTTCTTC	CASSLQLAGVYNEQFF
NA	NA	TRBJ2-7	TRBV4-2	TGTGCCAGCAGCCAAGAAGCCTACGGGGCCTACGAGCAGTACTTC	CASSQEAYGAYEQYF
once	TRBD1	TRBJ1-4	TRBV6-1	TGTGCCAGCAGTGTTCGGGACAGGGTGAATGAAAAACTGTTTTTT	CASSVRDRVNEKLFF
NA	NA	TRBJ2-3	TRBV5-1	TGCGCCAGCAGCCCGCTTGCGGGTCGAATCGGGGATACGCAGTATTTT	CASSPLAGRIGDTQYF
NA	NA	TRBJ2-7	TRBV2	TGTGCCAGCAGTTCCGACCGAGGTCCCTACGAGCAGTACTTC	CASSSDRGPYEQYF
few	TRBD2	TRBJ2-3	TRBV6-5	TGTGCCAGCAGTAGGACTAGCGGGAGTCCAGATACGCAGTATTTT	CASSRTSGSPDTQYF
NA	NA	TRBJ1-2	TRBV5-4	TGTGCCAGCAGCTTGGACAGCTTCTATGGCTACACCTTC	CASSLDSFYGYTF
NA	TRBD2	TRBJ2-5	TRBV28	TGTGCCAGCAGTCGGCCTGGACTAGCGGGAGAGTTATACGAAGAGACCCAGTACTTC	CASSRPGLAGELYEETQYF
NA	TRBD1	TRBJ2-7	TRBV23-1	TGCGCCTTACCGAGGGACAGGGGTATCTACGAGCAGTACTTC	CALPRDRGIYEQYF
NA	TRBD1	TRBJ1-5	TRBV2	TGTGCCAGCAGCTTCACAGGGGGCCTCGATCAGCCCCAGCATTTT	CASSFTGGLDQPQHF
NA	NA	TRBJ1-2	TRBV27	TGTGCCAGCAGTCCCCGCGCCCGGGGCTATGGCTACACCTTC	CASSPRARGYGYTF
NA	TRBD2	TRBJ2-5	TRBV7-2	TGTGCCAGCAGCTCCGGGTTCGGGGGGCAAGAGACCCAGTACTTC	CASSSGFGGQETQYF